This T cell receptor beta chain stems from a study of blood T cell repertoires in COVID-19 (dated by TCRdb to the early 2020s). In terms of the full investigation: Samples covering the acute and convalescent phases of COVID-19 were provided by collaborators in the United States, Italy and Spain. The material from the prospective study consisted of cDNA or gDNA derived from T cells, B-cell-depleted T cells, or PBMCs. The dataset comprised deeply sampled blood TCRbeta repertoires from subjects exposed to, actively infected with, or recovered from COVID-19. A freely available public database, intended as a resource for researchers studying the immune response to SARS-CoV-2, is where the repertoires were released. Samples were obtained from the ongoing ImmuneRACE study (first 160 participants) and from 1,254 subjects provided by 6 global collaborators. A de-identified subject ID, COVID-19 status, age in years and sex were almost always included in the sample metadata. HLA class I and class II types, where available, came from metadata supplied by the sample provider rather than from assay-based typing. Findings and caveats that apply to the study as a whole: The quantity of clinical and demographic metadata differed by source and by participant and was supplied without curation.

The germline V gene provides CDR1 SGHDN and CDR2 FVKESK. For this chain, trimming is 4 bases at the V end and 8 bases at the J end, and the number of junction bases without a gene match is 5. Including the terminal cysteine and phenylalanine, the CDR3 comprises 15 residues. Only CDR3 DNA remains: 45 bases, in frame from the first base. This clone was counted only a few times. There is no known antigen for this receptor. Nothing much larger sits one base from this clone, and base qualities are not available. TCRbeta CDR3 regions were amplified from genomic DNA using the immunoSEQ Assay, a bias-controlled multiplex PCR. As for the authors' bioinformatics: The number of nucleated cells in each sample was estimated by amplification of reference gene primers within the assay. To quantify the absolute abundance of each unique TCRbeta CDR3 rearrangement, sequence reads were collapsed and filtered. Productive Simpson clonality was computed per sample as the square root of Simpson's diversity index over productive rearrangements. TCRdb stores this immuneACCESS table with in-frame sequences only. Part of the clones is absent; in the studies checked, under half of the shortfall reflects unresolved V genes, and no reason is known for the rest. V and J calls and clone size come straight from that table; D and trimming were deduced from the DNA. The sample data list about 46,000 clones, and 70% to 90% of these were observed just once. Around 32% of the sample is held by the ten biggest clonotypes.

In Seattle, one collaborating source enrolled patients while the infection was active and tracked those patients longitudinally over the course of disease. Each collaborating institution followed its own protocols to collect whole blood in K2EDTA tubes. Collaborator samples were shipped for TCRbeta analysis as frozen whole blood, isolated PBMCs, or DNA extracted from either sample type. In this chain, TRBV14 is recombined with TRBJ2-1; the central 13 bases match TRBD2. Source material: peripheral blood. This receptor was obtained from a woman older than 75 with COVID-19, enrolled during active disease. The CDR3 in this case is CASSRGLAGVYEQFF. The DNA is TGTGCCAGCAGCCGCGGACTAGCGGGAGTCTATGAGCAGTTCTTC.